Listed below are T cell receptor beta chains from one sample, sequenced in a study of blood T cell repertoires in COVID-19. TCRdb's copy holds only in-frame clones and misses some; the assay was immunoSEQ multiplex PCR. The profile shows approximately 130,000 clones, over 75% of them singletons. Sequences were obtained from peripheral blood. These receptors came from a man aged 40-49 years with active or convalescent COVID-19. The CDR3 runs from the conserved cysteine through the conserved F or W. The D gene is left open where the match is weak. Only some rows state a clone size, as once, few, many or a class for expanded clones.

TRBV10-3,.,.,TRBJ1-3,TGTGCCACCCAAGCGGGGGCCAACTCTGGAAACACCATATATTTT,CATQAGANSGNTIYF
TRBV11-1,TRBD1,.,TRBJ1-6,TGTGCCAGCAGCCGGACAGGGAATAATTCACCCCTCCACTTT,CASSRTGNNSPLHF
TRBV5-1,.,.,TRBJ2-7,TGCGCCAGCAGCTTGGGGGATTGGAGTACGGGGGAGCAGTACTTC,CASSLGDWSTGEQYF
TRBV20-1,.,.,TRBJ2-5,TGCAGTGCTAGTACCTCCAGGGGGGACCAAGAGACCCAGTACTTC,CSASTSRGDQETQYF
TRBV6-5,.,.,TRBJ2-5,TGTGCCAGCAGTTATCGCCTATTACACCAAGAGACCCAGTACTTC,CASSYRLLHQETQYF
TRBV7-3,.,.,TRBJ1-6,TGTGCCAGCAGCTCCACAGGGTATTCACCCCTCCACTTT,CASSSTGYSPLHF
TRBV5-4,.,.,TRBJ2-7,TGTGCCAGCAGCTTTCCGGACAGAACCCCGAGGGAGCAGTACTTC,CASSFPDRTPREQYF
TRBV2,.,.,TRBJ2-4,TGTGCCAGCAGTTCTGGACAGTTGGCCAAAAACATTCAGTACTTC,CASSSGQLAKNIQYF
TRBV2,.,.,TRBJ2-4,TGTGCCAGCAGTGAATCCGGGGGGCTAGCCAAAAACATTCAGTACTTC,CASSESGGLAKNIQYF
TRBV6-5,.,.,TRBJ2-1,TGTGCCAGCAGTCCCAGGGCGCGAGATGAGCAGTTCTTC,CASSPRARDEQFF
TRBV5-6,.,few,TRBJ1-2,TGTGCCAGCAGCTTGTGGACAGCAGGGTACACCTTC,CASSLWTAGYTF
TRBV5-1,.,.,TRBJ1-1,TGCGCCAGCAGCTTAAGCCCCAGGGAAGACACTGAAGCTTTCTTT,CASSLSPREDTEAFF
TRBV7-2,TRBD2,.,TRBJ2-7,TGTGCCAGCAGCTTAGTAACTAGCGGGGGTCCCTACGAGCAGTACTTC,CASSLVTSGGPYEQYF
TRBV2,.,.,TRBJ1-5,TGTGCCAGCCGAAGCCGGGACAATAGCAATCAGCCCCAGCATTTT,CASRSRDNSNQPQHF
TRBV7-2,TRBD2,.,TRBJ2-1,TGTGCCAGCAGCTCACGACTAGCGGGGCGCAATGAGCAGTTCTTC,CASSSRLAGRNEQFF
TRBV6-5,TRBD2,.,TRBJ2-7,TGTGCCAGCGGAGGGGGACTAGCCCACTACGAGCAGTACTTC,CASGGGLAHYEQYF
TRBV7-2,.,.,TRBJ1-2,TGTGCCAGCACCCCCTCCGGACGGGATAACTATGGCTACACCTTC,CASTPSGRDNYGYTF
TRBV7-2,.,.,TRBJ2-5,TGTGCCAGCAGCTTAGAAAGGGGAGAGACCCAGTACTTC,CASSLERGETQYF
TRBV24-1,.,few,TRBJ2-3,TGTGCCACCAGTGATCCCCAGGGCCCCACAGATACGCAGTATTTT,CATSDPQGPTDTQYF
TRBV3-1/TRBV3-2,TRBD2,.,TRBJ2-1,TGTGCCAGCAGGCGACTAGCGGGGGGGCATAATGAGCAGTTCTTC,CASRRLAGGHNEQFF
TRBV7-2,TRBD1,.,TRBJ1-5,TGTGCCAGCAGCAGGGGACAGGGAGGCAATCAGCCCCAGCATTTT,CASSRGQGGNQPQHF
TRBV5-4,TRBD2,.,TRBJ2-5,TGTGCCTCCTCCGCGGGGGGGCCTTGGGAGACCCAGTACTTC,CASSAGGPWETQYF
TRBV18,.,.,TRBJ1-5,TGTGCCAGCTCACCGGGGCTTAATCAGCCCCAGCATTTT,CASSPGLNQPQHF
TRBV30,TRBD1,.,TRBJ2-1,TGTGCCTGGAGAAGCCGGGACAGGGTCGGTGAGCAGTTCTTC,CAWRSRDRVGEQFF
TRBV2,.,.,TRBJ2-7,TGTGCCAGCAGTGGAGGCTACGAGCAGTACTTC,CASSGGYEQYF
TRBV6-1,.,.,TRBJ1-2,TGTGCCAGCAGTGAAGGTTTTCTCTATGGCTACACCTTC,CASSEGFLYGYTF
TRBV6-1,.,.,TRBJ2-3,TGTGCCAGCAGTGAAAGCGGGCCGGACACAGATACGCAGTATTTT,CASSESGPDTDTQYF
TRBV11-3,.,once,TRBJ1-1,TGTGCCAGCAGCCCTCAGGGGAACACTGAAGCTTTCTTT,CASSPQGNTEAFF
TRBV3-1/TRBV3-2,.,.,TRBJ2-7,TGTGCCAGCAGCCAAACAGTAACCTACGAGCAGTACTTC,CASSQTVTYEQYF
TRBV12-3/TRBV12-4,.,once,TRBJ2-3,TGTGCCAGCAGTTTATTCGGCACAGATACGCAGTATTTT,CASSLFGTDTQYF
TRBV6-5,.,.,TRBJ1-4,TGTGCCAGCAGACCCGGACAGAGTAATGAAAAACTGTTTTTT,CASRPGQSNEKLFF
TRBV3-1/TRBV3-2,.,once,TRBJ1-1,TGTGCCAGCAGCCAACTGGGCGCTGAAGCTTTCTTT,CASSQLGAEAFF
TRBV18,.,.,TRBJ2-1,TGTGCCAGCTCACCATCAGGCTTCTCCTACAATGAGCAGTTCTTC,CASSPSGFSYNEQFF
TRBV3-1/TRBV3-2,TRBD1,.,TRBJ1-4,TGTGCCAGCAGCCAAGATTTCAGCAGCAGGGGGCTGGAAAAACTGTTTTTT,CASSQDFSSRGLEKLFF
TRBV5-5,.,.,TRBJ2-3,TGTGCCAGCAGTTTTGGGACTTCGATGGGCACAGATACGCAGTATTTT,CASSFGTSMGTDTQYF
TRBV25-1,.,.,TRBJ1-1,TGTGCCAGCATCCGGGATCCGGGGAGCACTGAAGCTTTCTTT,CASIRDPGSTEAFF
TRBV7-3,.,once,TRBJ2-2,TGTGCCAGCAGCTTAGATTCCAGGGCAAGCGGGGAGCTGTTTTTT,CASSLDSRASGELFF
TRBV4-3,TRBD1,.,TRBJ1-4,TGCGCCAGCAGCCAAGTTGGCCAGGGGGTCGAAAAACTGTTTTTT,CASSQVGQGVEKLFF
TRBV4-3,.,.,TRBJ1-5,TGCGCCAGCAGCCGAGGTCGGGGGGGTAATCAGCCCCAGCATTTT,CASSRGRGGNQPQHF
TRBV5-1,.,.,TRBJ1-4,TGCGCCAGCAGCTTGACAGCAACTAATGAAAAACTGTTTTTT,CASSLTATNEKLFF